The subject of this entry is one TCR beta chain. The data are from a study of blood T cell repertoires in COVID-19. About the study: In each case, the material was cDNA or gDNA derived from T cells, B-cell-depleted T cells, or PBMCs.

Adults between about 18 and 95 years of age took part from 20 to 25 US areas. Membership in each cohort depended on participant-reported clinical history. Recovered Cohort 3 donors showed two negative PCRs, clearance, or symptom resolution. Clones were read by immunoSEQ multiplex PCR, and TCRdb kept only the in-frame ones, dropping some. The sample includes fewer than 350,000 clones, about nine tenths of them seen just once. This TCR derives from a man aged 60-69 years who had recovered from COVID-19. Sequenced: PBMCs or T cells enriched from blood (not recorded which).

The CDR3 sequence is CASSLVSVGGVGELFF. DNA of the CDR3: TGTGCCAGCAGTTTAGTCTCAGTTGGGGGGGTCGGGGAGCTGTTTTTT. The chain carries TRBV27 and TRBJ2-2; 7 bases are shared with TRBD2. Losses at the gene ends were 2 bases for V and 7 bases for J; bases not matched to a gene: 10. There are 16 residues in the CDR3. Germline CDR1 reads MNHEY; CDR2 reads SMNVEV (reference sequence).